Following are 2 T cell receptor beta chains from one sample sequenced in a study of blood T cell repertoires in COVID-19 (dated by TCRdb to 2020 to 2022). Receptor libraries were prepared by the immunoSEQ multiplex PCR assay. Imported from immuneACCESS, the table was reduced by TCRdb to in-frame sequences with V and J called. These copies leave out some clones; in studies compared against another copy, an unresolved V gene accounts for under half, and the cause of the remainder is not known. This sample is represented by around 280,000 clones; over 85% of them were singletons. The ten largest make up roughly 10% of the sample. The source material was peripheral blood. The receptor source for this set is a woman aged 25 to 39 with COVID-19, enrolled during active disease.

The chain uses TRBV19 and TRBJ2-7, with 9 bases fitting TRBD1. Germline V gene data show CDR1 as LNHDA and CDR2 as SQIVND (reference sequence). V dropped 4 bases and J dropped 4; count of bases not matched to a gene: 8. The CDR3 runs 15 residues. As DNA, the CDR3 is TGTGCCAGTAGTACGCCCGGACAGGGGAGGTACGAGCAGTACTTC. As protein: CASSTPGQGRYEQYF.

The chain uses TRBV10-1 and TRBJ1-6, with D unresolved. Germline-derived CDR1 and CDR2 are WNHNN and SYGVQD (reference sequence). V shed 3 bases and J shed 4 bases, with 10 bases lying between them. The CDR3 consists of 15 residues. CDR3 residues: CASSEGQDYNSPLHF. The DNA for the CDR3 is TGCGCCAGCAGTGAAGGTCAGGATTATAATTCACCCCTCCACTTT.